The 7 T cell receptor beta chains reported below all come from one sample, sequenced in a study of blood T cell repertoires in COVID-19. Assay: immunoSEQ multiplex PCR; the TCRdb copy retains only in-frame clones and omits some. The table has about 180,000 clones, about 88% seen once. Sequencing was performed on peripheral blood. The receptors were gathered from a woman in her 30s with active or convalescent COVID-19.

V is TRBV11-2 and J is TRBJ2-6, with 7 bases identical to TRBD1. Per germline, CDR1 SGHAT and CDR2 FQNNGV. The CDR3 spans 19 residues. Germline trimming cut 4 bases from V and 0 bases from J; bases unmatched to any gene: 12. The CDR3 is CASSSPRGRNSSGANVLTF. The CDR3 DNA reads as TGTGCCAGCAGCTCACCAAGGGGGCGGAATAGCTCTGGGGCCAACGTCCTGACTTTC.

This chain uses TRBV6-1 with TRBJ2-7, with D unresolved. Germline CDR1 MNHNS, CDR2 SASEGT. This CDR3 region has 13 residues. V lost 0 bases, J lost 3 bases, and 6 bases lay in between. CDR3: CASSEAAVYEQYF. CDR3 DNA: TGTGCCAGCAGTGAAGCCGCAGTCTACGAGCAGTACTTC.

The chain uses TRBV30 and TRBJ2-3; TRBD2 matches 11 bases. Germline CDR1 reads GTSNPN; CDR2 reads SVGIG (reference sequence). CDR3 length: 14 amino acids. V shed 2 bases and J 6 bases; nucleotides not matched to a gene: 4. The CDR3 spells CAWSPTSGADTQYF. The CDR3 DNA reads as TGTGCCTGGAGTCCGACTAGCGGGGCGGATACGCAGTATTTT.

This chain links TRBV3-1 (or the pseudogene TRBV3-2) with TRBJ2-7; D might be TRBD2 (5 bases). V lost 6 bases and J lost 6, with 9 bases in between. The CDR3 sequence is 11 residues long. Germline V gene data show CDR1 as LGHDT and CDR2 as YNNKEL (reference sequence). The CDR3 DNA reads TGTGCCAGCAGTCTACGGGGCGAGCAGTACTTC. Translating it yields CASSLRGEQYF.

The V call is TRBV4-1, the J call TRBJ1-1; D gene unclear. This CDR3 comprises 14 residues. Germline V gene data show CDR1 as MGHRA and CDR2 as YSYEKL. Trimming removed 5 bases at V and 2 bases at J, with 12 bases between. In DNA form, the CDR3 reads TGCGCCAGCAGCTCCCGGGTTACAAACACTGAAGCTTTCTTT. Amino acids: CASSSRVTNTEAFF.

CDR3 region: CASTKGGAYGYTF. CDR3 coding DNA: TGTGCCAGCACCAAGGGAGGGGCCTATGGCTACACCTTC. This sequence joins TRBV6-6 and TRBJ1-2; a possible D gene is TRBD1 (5 bases). The V end was cut by 7 bases, the J end by 4 bases, with 13 bases between. The CDR3 sequence is 13 residues long. Germline lookup yields CDR1 MNHNY and CDR2 SVGAGI (reference sequence).

V gene TRBV27 combines with J gene TRBJ2-3, with D tentatively TRBD2 (6 bases). Per the germline V gene, CDR1 is MNHEY and CDR2 is SMNVEV (reference sequence). This CDR3 is built from 14 residues. Trimming shortened V by 5 bases and J by 8 bases, and 17 bases separated the two germline ends. The CDR3 sequence: CASSEGLSVTTQYF. In DNA form, the CDR3 reads TGTGCCAGCAGTGAGGGACTCTCAGTCACTACGCAGTATTTT.